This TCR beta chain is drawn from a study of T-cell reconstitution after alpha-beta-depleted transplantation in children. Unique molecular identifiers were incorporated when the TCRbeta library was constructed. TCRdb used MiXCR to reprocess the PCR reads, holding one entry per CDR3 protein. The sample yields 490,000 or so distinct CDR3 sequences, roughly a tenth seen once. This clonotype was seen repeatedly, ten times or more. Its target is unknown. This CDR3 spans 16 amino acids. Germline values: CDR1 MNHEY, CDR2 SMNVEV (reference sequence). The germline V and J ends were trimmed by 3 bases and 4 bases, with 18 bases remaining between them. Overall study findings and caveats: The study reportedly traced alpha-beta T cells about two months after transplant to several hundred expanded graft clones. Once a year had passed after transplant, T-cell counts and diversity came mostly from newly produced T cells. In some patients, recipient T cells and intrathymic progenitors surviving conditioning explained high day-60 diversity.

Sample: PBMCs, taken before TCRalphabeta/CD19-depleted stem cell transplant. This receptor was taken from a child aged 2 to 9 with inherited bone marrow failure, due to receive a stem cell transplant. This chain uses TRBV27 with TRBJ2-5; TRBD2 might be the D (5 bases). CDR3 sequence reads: CASSFTPGELGETQYF. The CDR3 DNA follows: TGTGCCAGCAGTTTCACCCCCGGGGAGTTGGGAGAGACCCAGTACTTC.